A selection of T cell receptor beta chains follows, all from one sample in a study of tissue T cells after allogeneic stem cell transplantation. Assay: immunoSEQ multiplex PCR; the TCRdb copy retains only in-frame clones and omits some. The profile shows 2,500 to 3,500 clones, roughly 64% of them singletons. Sample: jejunal tissue, taken at autopsy. The receptor source for this set is an older male patient with steroid-refractory graft-versus-host disease after an allogeneic stem cell transplant. Some T cells could come from the graft donor. Both conserved end residues are part of each CDR3. The D gene is left open where the match is weak. The listing skips clone size in some rows; elsewhere it reads once, few, many or a size class.

>NA|TRBJ2-3|TRBD2|TRBV19
CASSGLGADTQYF
TGTGCCAGTAGCGGACTAGGGGCGGATACGCAGTATTTT
>NA|TRBJ2-3|TRBD1|TRBV6-6
CASRQGQLTDTQYF
TGTGCCAGCAGACAGGGACAGCTCACAGATACGCAGTATTTT
>NA|TRBJ2-3|TRBD2|TRBV14
CASSQGTSVADTQYF
TGTGCCAGCAGCCAGGGGACTAGCGTGGCAGATACGCAGTATTTT
>NA|TRBJ1-2|NA|TRBV9
CASSVGPGSVYTF
TGTGCCAGCAGCGTAGGTCCAGGGAGCGTCTACACCTTC
>NA|TRBJ1-4|NA|TRBV6-5
CASSSGPATNEKLFF
TGTGCCAGCAGTTCGGGACCTGCAACTAATGAAAAACTGTTTTTT
>NA|TRBJ2-7|TRBD2|TRBV19
CASRMTGTSGEEQYF
TGTGCCAGTAGGATGACCGGGACTAGCGGGGAAGAGCAGTACTTC
>NA|TRBJ2-5|NA|TRBV11-3
CASSLNQRETQYF
TGTGCCAGCAGCTTAAATCAAAGAGAGACCCAGTACTTC
>NA|TRBJ1-4|NA|TRBV3-1/TRBV3-2
CASSQAGRGELFF
TGTGCCAGCAGCCAAGCGGGCAGGGGTGAACTGTTTTTT
>few|TRBJ2-1|TRBD1|TRBV5-6
CASSRWKRQGAVGNEQFF
TGTGCCAGCAGCCGTTGGAAACGACAGGGCGCAGTGGGGAATGAGCAGTTCTTC
>NA|TRBJ1-4|NA|TRBV6-6
CASSYGITLFF
TGTGCCAGCAGTTACGGGATCACCTTGTTTTTT
>NA|TRBJ1-4|TRBD1|TRBV5-6
CASSPRTGETTNEKLFF
TGTGCCAGCAGTCCAAGGACAGGGGAGACCACTAATGAAAAACTGTTTTTT
>NA|TRBJ1-1|NA|TRBV3-1/TRBV3-2
CASSPQWTNTEAFF
TGTGCCAGCAGCCCACAATGGACGAACACTGAAGCTTTCTTT
>NA|TRBJ1-4|NA|TRBV19
CASSISRSFEEKLFF
TGTGCCAGTAGTATTTCCCGTTCCTTCGAGGAAAAACTGTTTTTT
>NA|TRBJ1-2|NA|TRBV10-3
CAISPGTSPTGYTF
TGTGCCATTTCCCCCGGGACAAGTCCCACTGGCTACACCTTC
>NA|TRBJ2-3|NA|TRBV27
CASSLGHRLSF
TGTGCCAGCAGTTTAGGTCATCGACTAAGTTTT
>NA|TRBJ1-4|NA|TRBV5-1
CASRGTEATNEKLFF
TGCGCCAGCAGGGGGACCGAGGCAACTAATGAAAAACTGTTTTTT
>NA|TRBJ2-3|TRBD1|TRBV7-6
CASTITGTGGTDTQYF
TGTGCCAGCACCATCACCGGGACAGGGGGGACAGATACGCAGTATTTT
>NA|TRBJ1-1|TRBD1|TRBV14
CASSRDRVVPNTEAFF
TGTGCCAGCAGCCGGGACAGGGTAGTCCCGAACACTGAAGCTTTCTTT
>NA|TRBJ1-2|TRBD1|TRBV2
CATKGASNYGYTF
TGTGCCACTAAGGGGGCTAGTAACTATGGCTACACCTTC
>NA|TRBJ2-1|NA|TRBV7-9
CASSYQPGLGGNEQFF
TGTGCCAGCAGCTATCAACCGGGACTCGGCGGCAATGAGCAGTTCTTC
>NA|TRBJ2-3|TRBD2|TRBV5-1
CASSSYWSGTSGTDTQYF
TGCGCCAGCAGCTCGTATTGGTCTGGGACTAGTGGAACAGATACGCAGTATTTT
>NA|TRBJ2-7|NA|TRBV7-2
CASSLAPGSVHSEQYF
TGTGCCAGCAGCTTAGCGCCGGGGTCGGTCCACAGCGAGCAGTACTTC
>NA|TRBJ2-5|NA|TRBV29-1
CSVEEGGGRQETQYF
TGCAGCGTTGAAGAAGGGGGGGGCAGGCAAGAGACCCAGTACTTC
>large|TRBJ1-1|NA|TRBV5-1
CASSSDGNTEAFF
TGCGCCAGCAGCTCCGACGGGAACACTGAAGCTTTCTTT
>NA|TRBJ1-1|NA|TRBV12-3/TRBV12-4
CACRDRDTEAFF
TGTGCCTGCAGGGACCGTGACACTGAAGCTTTCTTT
>NA|TRBJ2-2|NA|TRBV7-3
CARNRPGLVNTGELFF
TGTGCCAGAAATAGACCGGGACTTGTAAACACCGGGGAGCTGTTTTTT
>NA|TRBJ2-1|NA|TRBV4-1
CASSPPSGNEQFF
TGCGCCAGCAGCCCACCCTCCGGCAATGAGCAGTTCTTC
>NA|TRBJ2-3|TRBD2|TRBV29-1
CSVRGGSDTQYF
TGCAGCGTGCGCGGGGGGTCGGATACGCAGTATTTT